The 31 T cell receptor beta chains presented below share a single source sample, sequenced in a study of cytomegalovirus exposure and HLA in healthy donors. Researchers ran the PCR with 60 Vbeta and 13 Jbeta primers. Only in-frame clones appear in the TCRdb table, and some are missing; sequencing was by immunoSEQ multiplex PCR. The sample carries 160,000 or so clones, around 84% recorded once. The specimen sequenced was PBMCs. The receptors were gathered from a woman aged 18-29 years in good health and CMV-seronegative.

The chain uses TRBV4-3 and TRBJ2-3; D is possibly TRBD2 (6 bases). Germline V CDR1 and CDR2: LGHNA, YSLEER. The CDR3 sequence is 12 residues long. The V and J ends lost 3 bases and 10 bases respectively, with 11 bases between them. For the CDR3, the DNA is TGCGCCAGCAGCCATGCCGGGACTGCGCAGTATTTT. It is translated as CASSHAGTAQYF.

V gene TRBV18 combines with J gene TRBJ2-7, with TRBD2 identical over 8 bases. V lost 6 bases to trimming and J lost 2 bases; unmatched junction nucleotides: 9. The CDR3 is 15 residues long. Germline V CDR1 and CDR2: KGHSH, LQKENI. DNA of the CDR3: TGTGCCAGCTCCTCCCCCCGGGAGGGGGCCTACGAGCAGTACTTC. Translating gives CASSSPREGAYEQYF.

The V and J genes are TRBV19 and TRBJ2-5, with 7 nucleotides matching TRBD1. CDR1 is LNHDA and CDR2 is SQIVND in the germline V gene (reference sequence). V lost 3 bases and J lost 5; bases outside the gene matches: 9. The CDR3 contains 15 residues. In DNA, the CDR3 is TGTGCCAGTAGTATCTTCCAGGGGGATGGGGAGACCCAGTACTTC. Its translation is CASSIFQGDGETQYF.

CDR3: CASHSGGGTSTDTQYF. CDR3 sequence (DNA): TGTGCCAGTCACTCGGGCGGGGGGACAAGCACAGATACGCAGTATTTT. The rearrangement links TRBV5-6 to TRBJ2-3, with 8 bases matching TRBD2. The germline CDR1 and CDR2 sequences are SGHDT and YYEEEE. J lost 0 bases, V lost 8 bases, and 11 bases had no gene match. The CDR3 loop spans 16 amino acids.

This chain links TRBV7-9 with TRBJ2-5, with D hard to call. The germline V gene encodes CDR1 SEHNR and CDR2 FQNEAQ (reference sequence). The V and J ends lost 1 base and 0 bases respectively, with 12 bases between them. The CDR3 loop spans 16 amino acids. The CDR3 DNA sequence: TGTGCCAGCAGCTTAGGGTGGCCAAAGTACCAAGAGACCCAGTACTTC. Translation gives CASSLGWPKYQETQYF.

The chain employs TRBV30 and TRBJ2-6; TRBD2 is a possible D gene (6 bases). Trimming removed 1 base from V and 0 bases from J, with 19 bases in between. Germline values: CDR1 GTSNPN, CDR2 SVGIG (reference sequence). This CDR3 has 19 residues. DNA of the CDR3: TGTGCCTGGAGTGCCCCGCGGGGATCATTATCCTCTGGGGCCAACGTCCTGACTTTC. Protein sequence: CAWSAPRGSLSSGANVLTF.

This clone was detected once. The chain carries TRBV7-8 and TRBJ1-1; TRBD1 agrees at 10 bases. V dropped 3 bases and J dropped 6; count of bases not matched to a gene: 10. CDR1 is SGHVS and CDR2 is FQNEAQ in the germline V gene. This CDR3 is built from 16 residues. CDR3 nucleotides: TGTGCCAGCAGCTTCCTCGGACAGGGGGATTTCGCTGAAGCTTTCTTT. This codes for CASSFLGQGDFAEAFF.

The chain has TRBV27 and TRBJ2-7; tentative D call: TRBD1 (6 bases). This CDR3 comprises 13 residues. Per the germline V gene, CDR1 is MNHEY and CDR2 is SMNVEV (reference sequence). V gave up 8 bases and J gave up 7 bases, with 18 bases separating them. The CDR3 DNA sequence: TGTGCCAGCTCCCGGGACACCTTGGGTGAGCAGTACTTC. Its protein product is CASSRDTLGEQYF.

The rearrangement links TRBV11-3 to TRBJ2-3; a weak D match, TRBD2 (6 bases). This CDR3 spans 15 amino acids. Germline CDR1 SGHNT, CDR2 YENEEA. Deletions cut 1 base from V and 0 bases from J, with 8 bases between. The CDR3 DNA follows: TGTGCCAGCAGCTTAGGCGGGATTAGCACAGATACGCAGTATTTT. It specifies CASSLGGISTDTQYF.

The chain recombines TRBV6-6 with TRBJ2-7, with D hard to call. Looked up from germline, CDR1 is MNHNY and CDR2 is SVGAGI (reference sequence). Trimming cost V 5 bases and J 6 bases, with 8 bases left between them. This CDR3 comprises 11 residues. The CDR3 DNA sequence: TGTGCCAGCAGTGCAGTAACCGAGCAGTACTTC. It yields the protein CASSAVTEQYF.

The CDR3 coding sequence is TGTGCCAGTACTCTAGGGAGGTCAGGGGGCCGAGCCAAAAACATTCAGTACTTC. It yields the protein CASTLGRSGGRAKNIQYF. The V and J genes are TRBV19 and TRBJ2-4; 8 bases line up with TRBD1. J was trimmed by 0 bases and V by 7 bases; bases with no gene match: 14. There are 18 residues in the CDR3. The germline CDR1 and CDR2 sequences are LNHDA and SQIVND (reference sequence).

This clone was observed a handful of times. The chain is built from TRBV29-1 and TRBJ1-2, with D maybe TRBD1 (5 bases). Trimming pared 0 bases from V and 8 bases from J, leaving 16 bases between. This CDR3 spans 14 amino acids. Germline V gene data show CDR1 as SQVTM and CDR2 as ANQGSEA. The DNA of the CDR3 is TGCAGCGTTGAAGATCGTCGACAGACTGTCGGCTACACCTTC. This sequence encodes CSVEDRRQTVGYTF.

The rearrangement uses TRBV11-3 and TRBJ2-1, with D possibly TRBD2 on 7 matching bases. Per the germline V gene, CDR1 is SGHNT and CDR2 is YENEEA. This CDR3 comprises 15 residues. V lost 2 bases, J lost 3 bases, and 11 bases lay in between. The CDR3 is CASSLRGGYYNEQFF. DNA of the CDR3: TGTGCCAGCAGCTTACGCGGGGGCTACTACAATGAGCAGTTCTTC.

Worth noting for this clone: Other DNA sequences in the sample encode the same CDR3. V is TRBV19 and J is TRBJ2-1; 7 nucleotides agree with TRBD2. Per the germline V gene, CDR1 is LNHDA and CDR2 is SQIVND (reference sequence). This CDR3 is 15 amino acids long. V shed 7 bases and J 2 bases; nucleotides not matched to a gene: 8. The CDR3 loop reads CASTPAGEPYNEQFF. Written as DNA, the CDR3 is TGTGCCAGTACCCCGGCGGGGGAGCCCTACAATGAGCAGTTCTTC.

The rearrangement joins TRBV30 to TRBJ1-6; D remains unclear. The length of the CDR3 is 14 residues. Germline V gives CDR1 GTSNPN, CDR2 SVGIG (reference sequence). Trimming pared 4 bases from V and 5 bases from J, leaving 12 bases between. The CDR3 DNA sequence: TGTGCCTGGAACGAGGGAAAGGATAATTCACCCCTCCACTTT. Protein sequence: CAWNEGKDNSPLHF.

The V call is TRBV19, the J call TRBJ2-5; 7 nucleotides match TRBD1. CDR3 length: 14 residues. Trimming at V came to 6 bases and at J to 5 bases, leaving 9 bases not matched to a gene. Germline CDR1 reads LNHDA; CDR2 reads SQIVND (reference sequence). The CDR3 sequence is CASRTTGFQETQYF. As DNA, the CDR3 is TGTGCCAGTAGGACGACAGGGTTTCAGGAGACCCAGTACTTC. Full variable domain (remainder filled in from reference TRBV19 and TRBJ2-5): DGGITQSPKYLFRKEGQNVTLSCEQNLNHDAMYWYRQDPGQGLRLIYYSQIVNDFQKGDIAEGYSVSREKKESFPLTVTSAQKNPTAFYLCASRTTGFQETQYFGPGTRLLVL.

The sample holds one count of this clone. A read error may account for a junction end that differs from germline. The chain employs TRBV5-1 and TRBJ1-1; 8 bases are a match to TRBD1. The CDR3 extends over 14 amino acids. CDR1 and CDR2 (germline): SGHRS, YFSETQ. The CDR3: CASSLQGVNPEAFF. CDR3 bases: TGCGCCAGCAGCTTACAGGGGGTGAACCCTGAAGCTTTCTTT.

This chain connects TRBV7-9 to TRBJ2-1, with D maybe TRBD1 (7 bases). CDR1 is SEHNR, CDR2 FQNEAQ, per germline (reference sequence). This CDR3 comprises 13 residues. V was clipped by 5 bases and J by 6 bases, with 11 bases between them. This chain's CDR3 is CASSAGQPNEQFF. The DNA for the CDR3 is TGTGCCAGCAGCGCGGGACAGCCCAATGAGCAGTTCTTC.

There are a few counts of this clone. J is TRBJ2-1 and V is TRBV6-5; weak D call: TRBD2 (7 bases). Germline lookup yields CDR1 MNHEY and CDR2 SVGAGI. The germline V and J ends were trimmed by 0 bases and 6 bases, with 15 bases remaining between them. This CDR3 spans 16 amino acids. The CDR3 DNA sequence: TGTGCCAGCAGTTACTCGGGCGGGAGAGGGGGCAATGAGCAGTTCTTC. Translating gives CASSYSGGRGGNEQFF.

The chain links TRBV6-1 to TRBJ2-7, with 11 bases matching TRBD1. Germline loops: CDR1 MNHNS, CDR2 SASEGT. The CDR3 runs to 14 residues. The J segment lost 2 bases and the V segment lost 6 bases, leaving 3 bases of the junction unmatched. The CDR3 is CASSGTGGPYEQYF. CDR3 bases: TGTGCCAGCAGCGGGACAGGGGGTCCCTACGAGCAGTACTTC.

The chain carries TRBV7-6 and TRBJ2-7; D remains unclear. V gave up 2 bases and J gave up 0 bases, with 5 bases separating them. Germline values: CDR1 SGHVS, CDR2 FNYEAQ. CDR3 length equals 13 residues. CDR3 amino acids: CASSLPGSYEQYF. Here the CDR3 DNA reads TGTGCCAGCAGCTTACCGGGCTCCTACGAGCAGTACTTC. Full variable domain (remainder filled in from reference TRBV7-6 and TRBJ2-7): GAGVSQSPRYKVTKRGQDVALRCDPISGHVSLYWYRQALGQGPEFLTYFNYEAQQDKSGLPNDRFSAERPEGSISTLTIQRTEQRDSAMYRCASSLPGSYEQYFGPGTRLTVT.

The DNA for the CDR3 is TGTGCCAGCAGCCCCTGGGCTGCTGGAAACACCATATATTTT. Translation gives CASSPWAAGNTIYF. The rearrangement joins TRBV5-4 to TRBJ1-3; D gene unclear. V was pared by 4 bases and J by 2 bases, with 10 bases between. Germline V gene lookup returns CDR1 SGHNT and CDR2 YYREEE (reference sequence). CDR3 length equals 14 residues. Drawing the rest from reference TRBV5-4 and TRBJ1-3, the complete variable domain is ETGVTQSPTHLIKTRGQQVTLRCSSQSGHNTVSWYQQALGQGPQFIFQYYREEENGRGNFPPRFSGLQFPNYSSELNVNALELDDSALYLCASSPWAAGNTIYFGEGSWLTVV.

CDR3 sequence: CAWSVTQGYNEQFF. DNA for the CDR3: TGTGCCTGGAGTGTTACACAGGGGTACAATGAGCAGTTCTTC. The V gene is TRBV30, the J gene TRBJ2-1, with 7 bases identical to TRBD1. CDR1 GTSNPN and CDR2 SVGIG come from the germline V gene (reference sequence). With V trimmed by 0 bases and J by 4 bases, 3 bases remained unmatched. This CDR3 region has 14 residues.

The DNA of the CDR3 is TGCGCCAGCAGCTTGGGCAGGGGGTATTCCTACGAGCAGTACTTC. Translation: CASSLGRGYSYEQYF. V gene TRBV5-1 combines with J gene TRBJ2-7, with TRBD1 matching over 7 bases. The CDR3 consists of 15 residues. Unmatched junction bases numbered 4, after V lost 0 bases and J lost 1 base. CDR1 is SGHRS and CDR2 is YFSETQ in the germline V gene.

The CDR3 DNA is TGTGCCAGCAGTCCCCCCGCAGATACGCAGTATTTT. It is translated as CASSPPADTQYF. This sequence joins TRBV27 and TRBJ2-3; D unresolved. CDR1 is MNHEY and CDR2 is SMNVEV in the germline V gene (reference sequence). The CDR3 spans 12 residues. The V end was cut by 5 bases, the J end by 4 bases, with 7 bases between.

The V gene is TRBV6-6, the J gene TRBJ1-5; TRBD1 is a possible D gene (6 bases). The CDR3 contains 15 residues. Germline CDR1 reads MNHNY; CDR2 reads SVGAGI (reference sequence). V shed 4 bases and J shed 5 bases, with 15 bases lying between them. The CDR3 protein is CASSWDGGLDQPQHF. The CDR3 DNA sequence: TGTGCCAGCAGTTGGGACGGGGGGCTAGATCAGCCCCAGCATTTT.

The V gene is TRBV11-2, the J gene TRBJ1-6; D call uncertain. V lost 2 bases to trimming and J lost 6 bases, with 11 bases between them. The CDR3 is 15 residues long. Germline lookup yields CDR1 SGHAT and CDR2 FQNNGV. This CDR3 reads CASSLLSGPNSPLHF. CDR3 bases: TGTGCCAGCAGCTTACTCTCTGGGCCTAATTCACCCCTCCACTTT.

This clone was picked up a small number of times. This CDR3 is CASSFSGLEDRAQYF. The CDR3 DNA follows: TGTGCCAGCAGCTTTAGCGGGTTAGAGGATCGGGCGCAGTACTTC. V and J are TRBV5-4 and TRBJ2-7; 7 positions agree with TRBD2. Germline V gene data show CDR1 as SGHNT and CDR2 as YYREEE (reference sequence). The CDR3 covers 15 residues. V was clipped by 2 bases and J by 9 bases; unmatched bases: 14.

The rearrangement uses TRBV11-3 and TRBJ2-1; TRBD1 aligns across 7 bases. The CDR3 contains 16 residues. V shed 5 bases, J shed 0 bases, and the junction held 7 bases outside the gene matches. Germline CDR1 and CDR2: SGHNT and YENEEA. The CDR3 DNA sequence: TGTGCCAGCAGCCCTAGGGGGCAAAGCTCCTACAATGAGCAGTTCTTC. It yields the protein CASSPRGQSSYNEQFF.

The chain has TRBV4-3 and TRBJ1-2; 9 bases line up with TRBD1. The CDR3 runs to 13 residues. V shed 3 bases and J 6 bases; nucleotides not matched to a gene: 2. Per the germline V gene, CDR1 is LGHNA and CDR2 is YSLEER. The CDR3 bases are TGCGCCAGCAGCCACACAGGGGGCCATGGCTACACCTTC. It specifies CASSHTGGHGYTF.

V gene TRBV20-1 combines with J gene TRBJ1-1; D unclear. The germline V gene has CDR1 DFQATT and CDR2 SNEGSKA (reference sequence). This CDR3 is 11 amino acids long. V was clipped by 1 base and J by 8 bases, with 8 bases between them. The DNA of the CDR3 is TGCAGTGCTAGAGGCCCAGGAGAAGCTTTCTTT. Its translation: CSARGPGEAFF.